Shown below are 19 T cell receptor beta chains from a single sample sequenced in a study of blood T cell repertoires in COVID-19 (dated by TCRdb to the early 2020s). The library was obtained by the immunoSEQ multiplex PCR assay. The immuneACCESS repertoire file appears here via TCRdb, limited to in-frame rearrangements. These files lack a portion of the clones; in checked studies, under half of the deficit traces to unresolved V genes, and the cause of the others is not known. The sample contains roughly 250,000 clones, 75% to 90% of them found a single time. The biggest ten clones account for roughly 3.1% of the sample. The material sequenced was PBMCs or T cells enriched from blood (not recorded which). Receptors were obtained from a woman aged 40 to 55 with acute COVID-19.

This clone showed up just a few times. The genes are TRBV2 and TRBJ2-1; 12 nucleotides agree with TRBD2. Germline V CDR1 and CDR2: SNHLY, FYNNEI. V dropped 7 bases and J dropped 10; count of bases not matched to a gene: 11. The CDR3 is made up of 15 amino acids. The chain's CDR3 is CASKPTGTSGSEQFF. CDR3 nucleotides: TGTGCCAGCAAGCCCACCGGGACTAGCGGGTCCGAGCAGTTCTTC.

The chain couples TRBV3-1 (or the pseudogene TRBV3-2) to TRBJ2-5, with D possibly being TRBD2 (6 bases). The CDR3 loop spans 16 amino acids. Deletions cut 5 bases from V and 5 bases from J, with 21 bases between. The germline CDR1 and CDR2 sequences are LGHDT and YNNKEL (reference sequence). DNA for the CDR3: TGTGCCAGCAGCGAACCCCCTAGCGCCGGACCCGAGACCCAGTACTTC. Protein product: CASSEPPSAGPETQYF.

The chain links TRBV6-6 to TRBJ2-3; the match to TRBD1 covers 8 bases. J was trimmed by 3 bases and V by 5 bases; bases with no gene match: 7. The CDR3 runs 15 residues. The germline V gene has CDR1 MNHNY and CDR2 SVGAGI (reference sequence). The CDR3 loop is CASSPQGAHTDTQYF. In DNA form, the CDR3 reads TGTGCCAGCAGTCCGCAGGGGGCGCATACAGATACGCAGTATTTT.

Notes on this clone: The identical CDR3 is also encoded by other nucleotide sequences in the sample. CDR3 amino acids: CASSLGPNYGYTF. DNA for the CDR3: TGTGCCAGCAGTTTAGGTCCGAACTATGGCTACACCTTC. The chain carries TRBV12-3 or TRBV12-4 and TRBJ1-2, with D hard to call. CDR3 length: 13 amino acids. V lost 1 base to trimming and J lost 2 bases, with 5 bases between them.

This chain links TRBV9 with TRBJ1-3, with TRBD1 matching 9 bases. CDR3 length: 15 amino acids. The ends lost 3 bases at V and 4 bases at J; junction bases unmatched: 5. CDR1 and CDR2 (germline): SGDLS, YYNGEE. The CDR3 coding sequence is TGTGCCAGCAGCGAAGGGACAGGGAGCGGAAACACCATATATTTT. Its protein is CASSEGTGSGNTIYF.

This chain joins TRBV13 and TRBJ2-7; 10 positions match TRBD2. Trimming at V came to 3 bases and at J to 2 bases, leaving 10 bases not matched to a gene. This CDR3 has 17 amino acids. Germline V gene lookup returns CDR1 PRHDT and CDR2 FYEKMQ (reference sequence). The DNA for the CDR3 is TGTGCCAGCAGCTTGAACCTCGGGACTAGCGTTACCTACGAGCAGTACTTC. Residues: CASSLNLGTSVTYEQYF.

The chain has TRBV28 and TRBJ2-1; D is undetermined. Trimming removed 3 bases from V and 10 bases from J, with 10 bases in between. The CDR3 has 12 residues. Germline CDR1 is MDHEN and CDR2 is SYDVKM. The CDR3 is CASSFSPREQFF. The CDR3 DNA is TGTGCCAGCAGTTTCTCTCCGCGGGAGCAGTTCTTC.

The chain combines TRBV14 with TRBJ2-1; 7 nucleotides agree with TRBD2. The CDR3 consists of 16 residues. V gave up 0 bases and J gave up 4 bases; unmatched junction bases: 6. Looked up from germline, CDR1 is SGHDN and CDR2 is FVKESK. Here the CDR3 reads CASSQDSLASYNEQFF. In DNA, the CDR3 is TGTGCCAGCAGCCAAGATTCACTAGCGAGTTACAATGAGCAGTTCTTC. Full variable domain (missing parts from reference TRBV14 and TRBJ2-1): EAGVTQFPSHSVIEKGQTVTLRCDPISGHDNLYWYRRVMGKEIKFLLHFVKESKQDESGMPNNRFLAERTGGTYSTLKVQPAELEDSGVYFCASSQDSLASYNEQFFGPGTRLTVL.

The J gene is TRBJ2-1, the V gene TRBV5-1, with a weak D call TRBD1 (7 bases). V was clipped by 4 bases and J by 9 bases, with 17 bases between them. The CDR3 sequence is 14 residues long. The germline V gene has CDR1 SGHRS and CDR2 YFSETQ. The CDR3 nucleotides read TGCGCCAGCAGCATCGACAGGGAGGTGGGTGAGCAGTTCTTC. Translating gives CASSIDREVGEQFF.

The genes are TRBV3-1 (or the pseudogene TRBV3-2) and TRBJ2-7; 8 nucleotides align to TRBD2. Germline V lookup: CDR1 LGHDT, CDR2 YNNKEL (reference sequence). This CDR3 comprises 14 residues. The V segment lost 1 base and the J segment 7 bases; nucleotides outside the gene matches: 6. The CDR3 bases are TGTGCCAGCAGCCAAGGGGGGACTAGTAATGAGCAGTACTTC. Translated, it gives CASSQGGTSNEQYF.

This clone was seen only once. The chain's CDR3 is CASSSGGAGVWINEQFF. The CDR3 nucleotides are TGTGCCAGCAGCTCCGGAGGGGCGGGAGTATGGATCAATGAGCAGTTCTTC. This chain connects TRBV11-3 to TRBJ2-1; TRBD2 matches at 7 bases. CDR1 is SGHNT and CDR2 is YENEEA in the germline V gene. V shed 4 bases, J shed 6 bases, and the junction held 15 bases outside the gene matches. The CDR3 consists of 17 residues.

V and J are TRBV3-1 (or the pseudogene TRBV3-2) and TRBJ2-2; 11 nucleotides match TRBD2. The CDR3 is 17 amino acids. The trim removed 2 bases at V and 5 bases at J, leaving 7 bases unmatched. Germline CDR1 LGHDT, CDR2 YNNKEL (reference sequence). In DNA, the CDR3 is TGTGCCAGCAGCCAATTTAGCGGGAGGGGAGCGACCGGGGAGCTGTTTTTT. This codes for CASSQFSGRGATGELFF.

The J gene is TRBJ2-5, the V gene TRBV7-8, with 9 nucleotides matching TRBD2. The CDR3 has 16 residues. CDR1 and CDR2 from the germline V gene are SGHVS and FQNEAQ. Germline trimming cut 3 bases from V and 2 bases from J; bases unmatched to any gene: 7. The CDR3 DNA reads as TGTGCCAGCAGCTTGTTTGTTAGCGGGAGACAAGAGACCCAGTACTTC. Residues: CASSLFVSGRQETQYF.

A word on this clone: One end of the junction fails to match germline, which may point to a read error. The chain employs TRBV7-7 and TRBJ2-3; 8 nucleotides align to TRBD1. This CDR3 has 15 residues. The germline gives CDR1 SSHAT, CDR2 FNYEAQ (reference sequence). The DNA of the CDR3 is TGTGCTAGCAGCCCACAGGGGGAGATCACAGATACGCAGTATTTT. This gives the protein CASSPQGEITDTQYF.

The rearrangement links TRBV18 to TRBJ1-2; 10 nucleotides align to TRBD1. V was clipped by 4 bases and J by 7 bases; unmatched bases: 9. The CDR3 contains 15 residues. CDR1 KGHSH and CDR2 LQKENI come from the germline V gene. CDR3 loop: CASSLRGTGESGYTF. As DNA, the CDR3 is TGTGCCAGCTCACTCCGAGGGACAGGGGAGAGTGGCTACACCTTC.

The V and J genes are TRBV12-5 and TRBJ2-2; D is ambiguous. Germline V gene sequence: CDR1 LGHNT, CDR2 FRNRAP. The CDR3 runs 16 residues. V was cut by 3 bases and J by 4 bases, with 15 bases left in between. CDR3 sequence (DNA): TGTGCTAGTGGTTTCTCCGAAACAGTAGGCACCGGGGAGCTGTTTTTT. The encoded protein is CASGFSETVGTGELFF.

The chain uses TRBV29-1 and TRBJ2-7; D unresolved. V was cut by 5 bases and J by 2 bases, with 7 bases left in between. The CDR3 is 11 amino acids. Germline values: CDR1 SQVTM, CDR2 ANQGSEA. The CDR3 region has the DNA TGCAGCGTTCTAACTACCTACGAGCAGTACTTC. Its protein is CSVLTTYEQYF.

The CDR3 protein is CASSLDRGNSPLHF. CDR3 nucleotides: TGTGCCAGCAGCCTGGACAGGGGTAATTCACCCCTCCACTTT. The chain combines TRBV13 with TRBJ1-6; 9 positions match TRBD1. The CDR3 consists of 14 residues. Germline loops: CDR1 PRHDT, CDR2 FYEKMQ (reference sequence). V lost 5 bases and J lost 6; bases outside the gene matches: 2.

This clone was detected only once. The chain joins TRBV10-3 to TRBJ2-2; 7 positions agree with TRBD2. V shed 1 base and J 0 bases; nucleotides not matched to a gene: 5. The germline V gene encodes CDR1 ENHRY and CDR2 SYGVKD. This CDR3 comprises 17 residues. CDR3 loop: CAISEFLLASNTGELFF. The DNA of the CDR3 is TGTGCCATCAGTGAGTTTCTACTAGCGTCGAACACCGGGGAGCTGTTTTTT.